These T cell receptor beta chains were read from a single sample in a study of cytomegalovirus exposure and HLA in healthy donors. Sequencing was performed with immunoSEQ multiplex PCR; in TCRdb, only in-frame clones are kept and a portion is missing. The table includes about 190,000 clones, 75% to 85% detected once. The source material was PBMCs. The receptors here all came from a woman aged 18-35 years in good health and CMV-seropositive. Each CDR3 is given with its conserved first and last residue. D genes are given only for firm matches. Size values are once, few and many counts, or a class for expanded clones, and some rows have none.

TRBD1 TRBJ1-1 TRBV2 once CASNIQGAATEAFF TGTGCCAGCAACATCCAGGGGGCTGCGACTGAAGCTTTCTTT
TRBD2 TRBJ2-3 TRBV30 . CAWKTAGAAGLTDTQYF TGTGCCTGGAAAACAGCGGGGGCGGCCGGCCTCACAGATACGCAGTATTTT
. TRBJ2-7 TRBV5-1 . CASSLAPQGLIPYEQYF TGCGCCAGCAGCTTGGCCCCGCAGGGGTTAATTCCCTACGAGCAGTACTTC
. TRBJ2-3 TRBV4-1 . CASSQEGASSNTQYF TGCGCCAGCAGCCAAGAGGGGGCGAGCTCGAATACGCAGTATTTT
TRBD1 TRBJ1-6 TRBV6-5 once CASTKGTDLSPLHF TGTGCCAGCACCAAGGGGACAGATCTCTCACCCCTCCACTTT
TRBD2 TRBJ2-3 TRBV5-1 . CASRALASGSSSTDTQYF TGCGCCAGCAGGGCGTTGGCTAGCGGAAGCTCTAGCACAGATACGCAGTATTTT
. TRBJ2-7 TRBV7-9 once CSSSLWAGEQYF TGTTCCAGCAGCCTGTGGGCCGGAGAGCAGTACTTC
. TRBJ2-3 TRBV27 . CAIPGASGYRQGADTQYF TGTGCCATCCCAGGGGCGTCAGGTTACCGTCAAGGAGCCGATACGCAGTATTTT
. TRBJ1-3 TRBV5-6 few CASSSGAGFGNTIYF TGTGCCAGCAGCTCCGGGGCGGGGTTTGGAAACACCATATATTTT
TRBD1 TRBJ1-3 TRBV6-1 . CASITGTGGRNTIYF TGTGCCAGCATCACCGGGACAGGGGGCCGTAACACCATATATTTT
. TRBJ1-2 TRBV4-1 . CASSPVLDYGYTF TGCGCCAGCAGCCCAGTCCTTGACTATGGCTACACCTTC
. TRBJ2-3 TRBV5-5 once CASSLGDYITTDTQYF TGTGCCAGCAGCTTGGGAGACTACATAACCACAGATACGCAGTATTTT
. TRBJ2-2 TRBV5-4 . CASSRTGTSNTGELFF TGTGCCAGCAGCCGAACAGGGACCTCAAACACCGGGGAGCTGTTTTTT
. TRBJ1-5 TRBV4-1 . CASSQDLGGNQPQHF TGCGCCAGCAGCCAAGATTTGGGGGGGAATCAGCCCCAGCATTTT
TRBD2 TRBJ2-4 TRBV7-3 . CASSPTSGGAGNIQYF TGTGCCAGCAGCCCGACTAGCGGGGGGGCCGGAAACATTCAGTACTTC
. TRBJ1-1 TRBV18 . CASSPPSTSRANTEAFF TGTGCCAGCTCACCACCGTCGACAAGCAGGGCGAACACTGAAGCTTTCTTT
. TRBJ1-4 TRBV9 . CASSVTATTTNEKLFF TGTGCCAGCAGCGTCACCGCGACAACAACTAATGAAAAACTGTTTTTT
TRBD1 TRBJ1-5 TRBV6-1 . CASSPGQGGYQPQHF TGTGCCAGCAGCCCTGGACAGGGCGGGTATCAGCCCCAGCATTTT
. TRBJ2-4 TRBV27 few CASSSLFRGAKNIQYF TGTGCCAGCAGTTCCCTTTTCCGGGGAGCCAAAAACATTCAGTACTTC
TRBD2 TRBJ2-3 TRBV5-4 . CASSLAGGWIGWADTQYF TGTGCCAGCAGCTTGGCCGGGGGGTGGATTGGGTGGGCAGATACGCAGTATTTT
. TRBJ2-1 TRBV20-1 few CSYRVSPREFF TGCAGTTACAGGGTTAGCCCTCGTGAGTTCTTC
TRBD2 TRBJ2-5 TRBV4-1 . CASSLRTSGETQYF TGCGCCAGCAGCCTCCGGACTAGCGGTGAGACCCAGTACTTC
. TRBJ1-5 TRBV6-1 . CASSEAPGVQPQHF TGTGCCAGCAGTGAAGCCCCGGGGGTTCAGCCCCAGCATTTT
TRBD2 TRBJ2-1 TRBV7-9 . CASSPGSGGAGGQFF TGTGCCAGCAGCCCGGGCTCCGGGGGGGCCGGTGGGCAGTTCTTC
. TRBJ2-3 TRBV6-4 . CASGGTSTDTQYF TGTGCCAGCGGAGGGACTAGCACAGATACGCAGTATTTT
TRBD2 TRBJ2-3 TRBV27 few CASSIQAGLTDTQYF TGTGCCAGCAGTATTCAAGCGGGGCTAACAGATACGCAGTATTTT
. TRBJ1-4 TRBV7-9 . CASSPRGQTNEKLFF TGTGCCAGCAGCCCCCGAGGACAGACTAATGAAAAACTGTTTTTT
. TRBJ2-5 TRBV2 few CASSGRLVEGTQYF TGTGCCAGCAGTGGTAGACTAGTTGAAGGGACCCAGTACTTC
TRBD1 TRBJ2-3 TRBV29-1 . CSVAQGAADTQYF TGCAGCGTTGCACAGGGGGCCGCAGATACGCAGTATTTT
TRBD2 TRBJ2-1 TRBV5-6 . CASSWLAGQSGDEQFF TGTGCCAGCAGCTGGTTAGCGGGGCAATCAGGGGATGAGCAGTTCTTC
TRBD2 TRBJ2-5 TRBV5-8 . CASSLGSGGGETQYF TGTGCCAGCAGCTTGGGCAGCGGGGGAGGAGAGACCCAGTACTTC
. TRBJ1-2 TRBV4-1 . CASSQVTGNYGYTF TGCGCCAGCAGCCAAGTAACAGGGAACTATGGCTACACCTTC
. TRBJ2-1 TRBV15 few CATSDQGGYNEQFF TGTGCCACCTCTGACCAGGGGGGTTACAATGAGCAGTTCTTC
. TRBJ2-3 TRBV10-2 . CASSESQGGWTDTQYF TGCGCCAGCAGTGAATCTCAGGGCGGTTGGACAGATACGCAGTATTTT
. TRBJ2-2 TRBV5-8 once CASTLTGVELFF TGTGCCAGCACCCTCACTGGAGTGGAGCTGTTTTTT
TRBD1 TRBJ1-4 TRBV11-2 once CASSLKEPGQGPTNEKLFF TGTGCCAGCAGCTTAAAGGAACCGGGACAGGGTCCTACAAATGAAAAACTGTTTTTT
TRBD2 TRBJ2-5 TRBV5-4 few CASNTPSGGRETQYF TGTGCCAGCAACACCCCCTCGGGGGGAAGAGAGACCCAGTACTTC
. TRBJ2-5 TRBV7-7 . CASSRFPTRGETQYF TGTGCCAGCAGCCGTTTTCCCACCCGAGGGGAGACCCAGTACTTC
. TRBJ1-1 TRBV5-5 . CASSRRGGGNTEAFF TGTGCCAGCAGCCGTCGGGGGGGCGGGAACACTGAAGCTTTCTTT
TRBD1 TRBJ1-3 TRBV5-1 few CASSTVTGGSGNTIYF TGCGCCAGCAGCACCGTAACAGGGGGCAGTGGAAACACCATATATTTT
. TRBJ2-3 TRBV9 . CASSVSGRTDTQYF TGTGCCAGCAGCGTAAGCGGACGCACAGATACGCAGTATTTT
TRBD1 TRBJ2-5 TRBV5-1 once CASSPQGAKETQYF TGCGCCAGCAGCCCGCAGGGGGCGAAGGAGACCCAGTACTTC
. TRBJ1-5 TRBV2 . CASGEQGVSNQPQHF TGTGCCAGCGGAGAACAGGGTGTAAGCAATCAGCCCCAGCATTTT
TRBD1 TRBJ1-1 TRBV7-9 . CASSERTGGNTEASF TGTGCCAGCAGCGAAAGGACAGGGGGCAACACTGAAGCTTCCTTT
TRBD1 TRBJ2-7 TRBV4-1 . CASSQFRGQGRYEQYF TGCGCCAGCAGCCAATTCCGTGGACAGGGCCGTTACGAGCAGTACTTC
TRBD2 TRBJ2-1 TRBV7-2 . CASSPAPSGGPNEQFF TGTGCCAGCAGCCCCGCCCCCAGCGGGGGGCCCAATGAGCAGTTCTTC